Sequencing of this T cell receptor (beta chain) was carried out in a study of T cells after yellow fever vaccination. TCRdb fed the 5' RACE reads into MiXCR, producing one record per CDR3 protein. The sample contains about 360,000 distinct CDR3 sequences, over 5% of which appear only once. The germline CDR1 and CDR2 sequences are SGHRS and YFSETQ. There are 13 residues in the CDR3. Trimming took 4 bases from V and 8 from J, leaving 15 bases between them. The origin of this receptor is a man aged 25 to 40 who received the YFV17D yellow fever vaccine. The chain is built from TRBV5-1 and TRBJ1-1; D is possibly TRBD1 (5 bases). Specimen: PBMCs, collected 5 days after the yellow fever booster vaccination. The CDR3 DNA follows: TGCGCCAGCAGCGGGGAGGCACGGGGGGAAGCTTTCTTT. Translated: CASSGEARGEAFF. The full variable domain, its missing parts supplied by reference TRBV5-1 and TRBJ1-1, is KAGVTQTPRYLIKTRGQQVTLSCSPISGHRSVSWYQQTPGQGLQFLFEYFSETQRNKGNFPGRFSGRQFSNSRSEMNVSTLELGDSALYLCASSGEARGEAFFGQGTRLTVV.